The 18 T cell receptor beta chains in this list originate from one sample, sequenced in a study of cytomegalovirus exposure and HLA in healthy donors (dated by TCRdb to about 2017). Libraries were made using the immunoSEQ multiplex PCR assay. The multiplex PCR relied on a mix of 60 forward primers for TCR Vbeta segments and 13 reverse primers for TCR Jbeta segments. TCRdb's version of the immuneACCESS table is confined to in-frame rearrangements and falls short of the full clone set. An unresolved V gene accounts for under half of the shortfall where checked; the remainder is of unknown origin. Here the sample has approximately 190,000 clones; 81% occur a single time. The ten most abundant clones make up over 3.5% of the sample. Sequences were obtained from PBMCs. These receptors all stem from a middle-aged man in good health and CMV-seronegative.

The CDR3 sequence is CASSIAGTGINQPQHF. CDR3 sequence (DNA): TGTGCCAGCAGCATCGCCGGGACAGGTATCAATCAGCCCCAGCATTTT. This chain links TRBV7-2 with TRBJ1-5; 8 nucleotides line up with TRBD1. The CDR3 extends over 16 amino acids. Per germline, CDR1 SGHTA and CDR2 FQGNSA. After removal of 5 bases from V and 3 bases from J, the junction contained 9 bases not matched to a gene.

The chain links TRBV27 to TRBJ1-5; the match to TRBD1 covers 8 bases. The CDR3 totals 15 residues. Germline CDR1 and CDR2: MNHEY and SMNVEV (reference sequence). Trimming removed 4 bases from V and 6 bases from J; junction bases left unmatched: 8. CDR3 nucleotides: TGTGCCAGCAGTTGGGGGGGACAGGCCCCTCAGCCCCAGCATTTT. It encodes CASSWGGQAPQPQHF.

The chain links TRBV2 to TRBJ2-7; TRBD2 is a possible D gene (5 bases). Trimming removed 8 bases from V and 6 bases from J, with 17 bases in between. This CDR3 is built from 13 residues. CDR1 and CDR2 from the germline V gene are SNHLY and FYNNEI. CDR3 amino acids: CASHRDYALEQYF. As DNA, the CDR3 is TGTGCCAGCCACCGAGACTACGCCCTCGAGCAGTACTTC.

The chain is built from TRBV9 and TRBJ2-2; D remains unclear. The germline V gene has CDR1 SGDLS and CDR2 YYNGEE. The CDR3 contains 13 residues. V lost 2 bases, J lost 7 bases, and 9 bases lay in between. The CDR3 region has the DNA TGTGCCAGCAGCGTCGGAAGAGGCGGGGAGCTGTTTTTT. It yields the protein CASSVGRGGELFF. Using reference TRBV9 and TRBJ2-2 for the parts outside the CDR3, the full variable domain is DSGVTQTPKHLITATGQRVTLRCSPRSGDLSVYWYQQSLDQGLQFLIQYYNGEERAKGNILERFSAQQFPDLHSELNLSSLELGDSALYFCASSVGRGGELFFGEGSRLTVL.

The chain has TRBV4-3 and TRBJ1-3, with a weak D call TRBD1 (6 bases). From germline, CDR1 is LGHNA and CDR2 YSLEER. The CDR3 spans 17 residues. Between the trimmed V and J ends, which lost 2 bases and 2 bases, there was a span of 16 bases. The CDR3 loop reads CASSQLWGQLAGNTIYF. CDR3 DNA sequence: TGCGCCAGCAGCCAATTGTGGGGACAATTGGCTGGAAACACCATATATTTT.

The rearrangement joins TRBV30 to TRBJ1-3; unclear D gene. Trimming left V 0 bases short and J 4 bases short, with 4 bases between. The CDR3 totals 12 residues. The germline gives CDR1 GTSNPN, CDR2 SVGIG (reference sequence). The DNA for the CDR3 is TGTGCCTGGAGTGTACAAGGAAACACCATATATTTT. Translated, it gives CAWSVQGNTIYF.

This clone appeared once. The CDR3 loop is CASSLNQVTAGSSYNSPLHF. The CDR3 coding sequence is TGCGCCAGCAGCTTGAACCAGGTCACCGCCGGGAGCTCCTATAATTCACCCCTCCACTTT. The chain carries TRBV5-1 and TRBJ1-6; D remains ambiguous. Per germline, CDR1 SGHRS and CDR2 YFSETQ. This CDR3 comprises 20 residues. Trimming shortened V by 1 base and J by 0 bases, and 20 bases separated the two germline ends.

This chain links TRBV5-5 with TRBJ2-1; tentative D call: TRBD1 (5 bases). The CDR3 contains 13 residues. Per the germline V gene, CDR1 is SGHKS and CDR2 is YYEKEE (reference sequence). V gave up 3 bases and J gave up 4 bases, with 8 bases separating them. CDR3 loop: CASSWGQYNEQFF. DNA of the CDR3: TGTGCCAGCAGCTGGGGCCAATACAATGAGCAGTTCTTC.

The chain employs TRBV30 and TRBJ2-1, with no clear D. V was trimmed by 5 bases and J by 2 bases, leaving 10 bases between them. Germline V gives CDR1 GTSNPN, CDR2 SVGIG (reference sequence). CDR3 length: 13 amino acids. In nucleotides, the CDR3 is TGTGCCTGGGACCAGCGAACCTACAATGAGCAGTTCTTC. It is translated as CAWDQRTYNEQFF. The complete variable domain, with remaining parts taken from reference TRBV30 and TRBJ2-1, reads SQTIHQWPATLVQPVGSPLSLECTVEGTSNPNLYWYRQAAGRGLQLLFYSVGIGQISSEVPQNLSASRPQDRQFILSSKKLLLSDSGFYLCAWDQRTYNEQFFGPGTRLTVL.

V usage is TRBV7-6 and J usage is TRBJ1-2, with 10 bases lining up with TRBD1. Trimming cost V 1 base and J 7 bases; bases outside gene matches: 3. CDR1 SGHVS and CDR2 FNYEAQ come from the germline V gene. CDR3 length: 14 residues. CDR3 residues: CASSLDGQGGGYTF. The CDR3 DNA sequence: TGTGCCAGCAGCTTAGACGGACAGGGGGGTGGCTACACCTTC.

This chain joins TRBV7-8 and TRBJ1-1, with D maybe TRBD1 (6 bases). Germline CDR1 and CDR2: SGHVS and FQNEAQ. V was pared by 4 bases and J by 1 base, with 13 bases between. This CDR3 has 15 amino acids. CDR3 sequence (DNA): TGTGCCAGCAGCTACCGGACAGCTAAGAACACTGAAGCTTTCTTT. It codes for CASSYRTAKNTEAFF.

This rearrangement joins TRBV7-2 to TRBJ2-2; unclear D gene. Trimming removed 4 bases at V and 2 bases at J, with 2 bases between. The CDR3 runs to 12 residues. The germline CDR1 and CDR2 sequences are SGHTA and FQGNSA. The CDR3 DNA sequence: TGTGCCAGCAGCTCAAACACCGGGGAGCTGTTTTTT. It is translated as CASSSNTGELFF.

V is TRBV6-1 and J is TRBJ1-5; D not resolved. V was shortened by 6 bases and J by 6 bases, with 18 bases between the two germline ends. The germline CDR1 and CDR2 sequences are MNHNS and SASEGT. This CDR3 has 15 residues. This CDR3 reads CASSPAGSRGQPQHF. In DNA, the CDR3 is TGTGCCAGCAGCCCGGCGGGGAGCAGAGGTCAGCCCCAGCATTTT.

The CDR3: CASSVAGDRGQPQHF. In DNA form, the CDR3 reads TGTGCCAGCAGCGTAGCTGGGGACAGGGGCCAGCCCCAGCATTTT. This sequence joins TRBV9 and TRBJ1-5; TRBD1 matches at 10 bases. V gave up 0 bases and J gave up 7 bases; unmatched junction bases: 4. The CDR3 totals 15 residues. Germline V gene data show CDR1 as SGDLS and CDR2 as YYNGEE.

This sequence joins TRBV2 and TRBJ2-1, with D perhaps matching TRBD2 (5 bases). Trimming took 2 bases from V and 8 from J, leaving 10 bases between them. The CDR3 contains 13 residues. From germline, CDR1 is SNHLY and CDR2 FYNNEI. Here the CDR3 reads CASSEFRRDEQFF. The CDR3 DNA reads as TGTGCCAGCAGTGAATTTCGGCGGGATGAGCAGTTCTTC. The whole variable domain, remainder taken from reference TRBV2 and TRBJ2-1, is EPEVTQTPSHQVTQMGQEVILRCVPISNHLYFYWYRQILGQKVEFLVSFYNNEISEKSEIFDDQFSVERPDGSNFTLKIRSTKLEDSAMYFCASSEFRRDEQFFGPGTRLTVL.

The CDR3 region has the DNA TGTGCCAGCAGCCTCCAAGAGACCCAGTACTTC. This codes for CASSLQETQYF. The chain recombines TRBV11-2 with TRBJ2-5; no clear D gene. V lost 5 bases and J lost 1, with 2 bases in between. Germline-derived CDR1 and CDR2 are SGHAT and FQNNGV. The CDR3 loop spans 11 amino acids.

With regard to this clone: This CDR3 is also generated by other DNA sequences in the sample. V usage is TRBV5-1 and J usage is TRBJ1-5; unclear D gene. V was cut by 0 bases and J by 4 bases, with 8 bases left in between. Germline V gene data show CDR1 as SGHRS and CDR2 as YFSETQ. The CDR3 spans 14 residues. The CDR3 nucleotides read TGCGCCAGCAGCTTGGAGGGAGGGAATCAGCCCCAGCATTTT. It encodes CASSLEGGNQPQHF.

In this sample, this clone turned up a few times. V gene TRBV25-1 combines with J gene TRBJ1-5, with D possibly matching TRBD1 (5 bases). Germline-derived CDR1 and CDR2 are MGHDK and SYGVNS. Trimming removed 1 base at V and 7 bases at J, with 8 bases between. This CDR3 spans 13 amino acids. In nucleotides, the CDR3 is TGTGCCAGCAGTGAATTGGGGGGACAGCCCCAGCATTTT. Translation gives CASSELGGQPQHF.